This T cell receptor (beta chain) was sequenced during a study of radiation and T cells in renal cell carcinoma. Using immunoSEQ multiplex PCR, the repertoire was profiled, and TCRdb retains in-frame clones only, with some absent. This table holds about 25,000 clones, over 45% found once. Study-level results: Top 100 clonotypes averaged around 54% in irradiated versus around 45% in nephrectomy-only tumors.

A few counts support this clone. The antigen is undetermined. Treatment denoted: treatment-naive control, cytoreductive nephrectomy. This clonotype was obtained from a middle-aged man with renal cell carcinoma. The input for sequencing was tumor tissue, taken from a patient whose treatment was nephrectomy without radiotherapy.

CDR3 region: CAISESRSGVYGYTF. Here the CDR3 DNA reads TGTGCCATCAGTGAGTCGAGGAGTGGCGTTTATGGCTACACCTTC. The gene calls are TRBV10-3 and TRBJ1-2; D gene unclear. Germline values: CDR1 ENHRY, CDR2 SYGVKD. V was cut by 0 bases and J by 5 bases, with 13 bases left in between. The CDR3 is 15 amino acids.